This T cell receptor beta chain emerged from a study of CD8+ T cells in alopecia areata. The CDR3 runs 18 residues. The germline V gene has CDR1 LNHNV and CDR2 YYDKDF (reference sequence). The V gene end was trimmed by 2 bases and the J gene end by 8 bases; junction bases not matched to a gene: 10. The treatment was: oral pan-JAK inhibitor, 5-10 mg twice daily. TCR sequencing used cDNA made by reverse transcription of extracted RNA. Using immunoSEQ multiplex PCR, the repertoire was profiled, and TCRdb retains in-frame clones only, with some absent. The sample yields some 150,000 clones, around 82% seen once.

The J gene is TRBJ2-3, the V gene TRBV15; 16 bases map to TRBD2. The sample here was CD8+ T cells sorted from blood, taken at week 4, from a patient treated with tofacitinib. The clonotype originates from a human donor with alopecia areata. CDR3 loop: CATSRTPGTSGGAPTQYF. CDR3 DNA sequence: TGTGCCACCAGCAGAACCCCCGGGACTAGCGGGGGGGCCCCTACGCAGTATTTT.